Here is one TCR beta chain with its context. The data derive from a study of blood T cell repertoires in COVID-19. Here immunoSEQ multiplex PCR was the method, and the copy in TCRdb shows in-frame clones only, minus some. Among 120,000 or so clones listed, around 85% were seen once. Germline V gene sequence: CDR1 SGHTA, CDR2 FQGTGA. The CDR3 totals 13 residues. Trimming pared 4 bases from V and 4 bases from J, leaving 10 bases between. Sequencing was performed on peripheral blood. The chain has TRBV7-3 and TRBJ1-2; D is perhaps TRBD1 (6 bases). This TCR was sampled from a man between 65 and 85 years old who had recovered from COVID-19. The CDR3 DNA is TGTGCCAGCAGCTCAGGGGCAGGCTATGGCTACACCTTC. As protein: CASSSGAGYGYTF. The variable domain in full, with the rest retrieved from reference TRBV7-3 and TRBJ1-2, is GAGVSQTPSNKVTEKGKYVELRCDPISGHTALYWYRQSLGQGPEFLIYFQGTGAADDSGLPNDRFFAVRPEGSVSTLKIQRTERGDSAVYLCASSSGAGYGYTFGSGTRLTVV.